This entry lists 4 T cell receptor beta chains sequenced from one sample in a study of blood T cell repertoires in COVID-19. Repertoires were generated with immunoSEQ multiplex PCR, while TCRdb's copy carries only in-frame clones and drops some. The sample includes around 100,000 clones, 85% to 90% of them seen just once. Source material: peripheral blood. Every receptor here comes from a woman aged 80 or over with acute or convalescent COVID-19.

The V gene is TRBV9, the J gene TRBJ1-6; 8 bases match TRBD1. Losses at the gene ends were 3 bases for V and 7 bases for J; bases not matched to a gene: 3. Germline values: CDR1 SGDLS, CDR2 YYNGEE. This CDR3 is 14 amino acids long. CDR3 nucleotide sequence: TGTGCCAGCAGCGCCGACAGGGGAAATTCACCCCTCCACTTT. The encoded protein is CASSADRGNSPLHF.

The chain employs TRBV11-1 and TRBJ1-1, with no clear D. This CDR3 region has 14 residues. CDR1 and CDR2 from the germline V gene are SGHAT and FQDESV (reference sequence). V lost 3 bases to trimming and J lost 6 bases, with 14 bases between them. Here the CDR3 DNA reads TGTGCCAGCAGCTTCGCGGCGGCCGGGGCTGAAGCTTTCTTT. Its translation is CASSFAAAGAEAFF.

Written as DNA, the CDR3 is TGCGCCAGCAGCTTGGCCACTAGCGGGTCAGGGACCCAGTACTTC. This translates into CASSLATSGSGTQYF. This chain joins TRBV5-1 and TRBJ2-5; TRBD2 matches 9 bases. Per the germline V gene, CDR1 is SGHRS and CDR2 is YFSETQ. CDR3 length equals 15 residues. The J segment lost 7 bases and the V segment lost 0 bases, leaving 7 bases of the junction unmatched. The whole variable domain, filled in from reference TRBV5-1 and TRBJ2-5, reads KAGVTQTPRYLIKTRGQQVTLSCSPISGHRSVSWYQQTPGQGLQFLFEYFSETQRNKGNFPGRFSGRQFSNSRSEMNVSTLELGDSALYLCASSLATSGSGTQYFGPGTRLLVL.

The chain carries TRBV30 and TRBJ2-7; D perhaps matches TRBD1 (6 bases). The CDR3 sequence is 13 residues long. Trimming shortened V by 1 base and J by 3 bases, and 10 bases separated the two germline ends. From germline, CDR1 is GTSNPN and CDR2 SVGIG (reference sequence). The CDR3 nucleotides read TGTGCCTGGAGTGAGGACAGAGACTACGAGCAGTACTTC. Translated: CAWSEDRDYEQYF.